What follows are 9 T cell receptor beta chains derived from one specimen sequenced in a study of blood T cell repertoires in COVID-19. The table came from immunoSEQ multiplex PCR; TCRdb's copy has only in-frame clones and leaves some out. The sample contains roughly 32,000 clones, just over 85% of which appear only once. The material sequenced was peripheral blood. Every receptor here comes from a human donor in a cohort sampled during active COVID-19.

This chain connects TRBV9 to TRBJ2-1, with 7 nucleotides matching TRBD2. Germline V gene data show CDR1 as SGDLS and CDR2 as YYNGEE. The CDR3 contains 13 residues. Losses at the gene ends were 2 bases for V and 8 bases for J; bases not matched to a gene: 4. CDR3 sequence reads: CASSVGGSDEQFF. The CDR3 nucleotides are TGTGCCAGCAGCGTGGGAGGGTCGGATGAGCAGTTCTTC.

V gene TRBV11-2 combines with J gene TRBJ1-1; weak D call: TRBD1 (6 bases). This CDR3 has 14 residues. Trimming shortened V by 2 bases and J by 6 bases, and 13 bases separated the two germline ends. CDR1 is SGHAT, CDR2 FQNNGV, per germline. CDR3 in amino acids: CASSLRNRASEAFF. CDR3 in DNA: TGTGCCAGCAGCTTACGGAACAGGGCGTCTGAAGCTTTCTTT.

The chain uses TRBV2 and TRBJ1-5, with 8 bases that match TRBD1. Germline CDR1 SNHLY, CDR2 FYNNEI. V trimming: 7 bases; J trimming: 6 bases; junction bases outside the gene matches: 8. The CDR3 is 14 amino acids. CDR3 in amino acids: CASKDRGSSQPQHF. For the CDR3, the DNA is TGTGCCAGCAAAGACAGGGGATCGTCTCAGCCCCAGCATTTT.

The chain uses TRBV18 and TRBJ1-2; 10 nucleotides agree with TRBD1. In germline, CDR1 is KGHSH, CDR2 LQKENI. V gave up 3 bases and J gave up 5 bases; unmatched junction bases: 9. The CDR3 contains 16 residues. CDR3 amino acids: CASSPGHRQGAYGYTF. CDR3 nucleotides: TGTGCCAGCTCACCCGGGCATCGACAGGGGGCTTATGGCTACACCTTC.

The chain uses TRBV6-5 and TRBJ1-2; the D gene is possibly TRBD1 (6 bases). CDR1 and CDR2 from the germline V gene are MNHEY and SVGAGI. Trimming removed 8 bases from V and 8 bases from J, with 15 bases in between. The CDR3 is 12 amino acids. The CDR3 region has the DNA TGTGCCAGCGGGATACAGGGTGCGGGCTACACCTTC. Amino acid sequence: CASGIQGAGYTF.

The rearrangement uses TRBV7-9 and TRBJ2-1, with TRBD2 matching 8 bases. From germline, CDR1 is SEHNR and CDR2 FQNEAQ (reference sequence). This CDR3 has 14 residues. The junction had 4 bases not matched to a gene; V was cut back by 5 bases and J by 4 bases. The CDR3 loop is CASSSAGGYNEQFF. CDR3 in DNA: TGTGCCAGCAGCAGCGCGGGGGGATACAATGAGCAGTTCTTC.

This clone has just one count. J is TRBJ1-1 and V is TRBV25-1; 7 nucleotides match TRBD1. Trimming cost V 10 bases and J 8 bases; bases outside gene matches: 16. The CDR3 is 14 amino acids. The germline V gene encodes CDR1 MGHDK and CDR2 SYGVNS. This CDR3 reads CATLPSGGPGEAFF. The CDR3 nucleotides are TGTGCCACACTACCGTCAGGGGGACCTGGAGAAGCTTTCTTT.

The chain uses TRBV18 and TRBJ1-2, with D perhaps matching TRBD1 (6 bases). V dropped 3 bases and J dropped 1 base, with 12 bases sitting between them. Per germline, CDR1 KGHSH and CDR2 LQKENI. The CDR3 covers 15 residues. The CDR3 loop is CASSPEGGLNYGYTF. The CDR3, as DNA: TGTGCCAGCTCACCGGAAGGGGGTCTTAACTATGGCTACACCTTC.

The rearrangement joins TRBV7-6 to TRBJ2-3; TRBD2 agrees at 9 bases. Germline CDR1 reads SGHVS; CDR2 reads FNYEAQ. The CDR3 spans 15 residues. The V gene end was trimmed by 3 bases and the J gene end by 0 bases; junction bases not matched to a gene: 1. CDR3 coding DNA: TGTGCCAGCAGCTTTAGCGGGGGTAGCACAGATACGCAGTATTTT. Protein: CASSFSGGSTDTQYF.